This T cell receptor (beta chain) is drawn from a study of neurological immune-mediated disorders. As for the cDNA, it was generated by 5'RACE with 10-nucleotide random UMIs. TCRdb re-called the 5' RACE reads with MiXCR, one entry per CDR3 protein. The sample consists of 50,000 or so distinct CDR3 sequences, about 3.5% of them appearing once. This clonotype was seen many times. For the unsorted libraries, 2 million PBMCs stored at -80 C served as input. Germline V lookup: CDR1 SQVTM, CDR2 ANQGSEA. This CDR3 comprises 12 residues. Trimming removed 1 base from V and 7 bases from J, with 10 bases in between.

This chain links TRBV29-1 with TRBJ1-2, with a tentative D call TRBD1 (5 bases). The sample comprised PBMCs. This TCR was sampled from a young man with multiple sclerosis. The CDR3: CSVEADISGYTF. In nucleotides, the CDR3 is TGCAGCGTTGAAGCGGACATCTCTGGCTACACCTTC.